This T cell receptor beta chain emerged from a study of OX40 agonist ivuxolimab in advanced cancers. This clone occurred once. V lost 4 bases, J lost 3 bases, and 17 bases stayed unmatched. This CDR3 region has 18 residues. Germline V gene data show CDR1 as SGHNT and CDR2 as YENEEA. Libraries were prepared by immunoSEQ multiplex PCR; TCRdb keeps only in-frame clonotypes and omits some of them. The table lists about 62,000 clones, over 75% of them singletons. The receptor was isolated from an adult with an advanced solid tumor such as melanoma, head and neck, liver or kidney cancer. The starting material was CD4+ or CD8+ T cells sorted from blood, obtained in a trial of the OX40 agonist ivuxolimab. The rearrangement uses TRBV11-3 and TRBJ2-7; the match to TRBD2 covers 8 bases. This CDR3 is CASSSPKISGTGIYEQYF. CDR3 nucleotide sequence: TGTGCCAGCAGCTCACCGAAAATTAGCGGGACTGGTATCTACGAGCAGTACTTC.